Presented here are 22 T cell receptor beta chains from one specimen sequenced in a study of blood T cell repertoires in COVID-19. Profiling relied on immunoSEQ multiplex PCR, and the TCRdb table lists in-frame clones only, not all of them. Of 300,000 to 450,000 clones listed, approximately 81% were seen once; the top ten hold roughly 3.7%. Material for sequencing was peripheral blood. These receptors all stem from a woman under 30 with acute or convalescent COVID-19.

The chain uses TRBV30 and TRBJ1-2; no firm D call. The CDR3 has 12 residues. The germline CDR1 and CDR2 sequences are GTSNPN and SVGIG (reference sequence). Trimming left V 3 bases short and J 6 bases short, with 11 bases between. CDR3 residues: CAWRNEEDGYTF. The DNA of the CDR3 is TGTGCCTGGAGGAACGAGGAGGATGGCTACACCTTC.

The rearrangement uses TRBV18 and TRBJ1-4; D might be TRBD1 (5 bases). The CDR3 extends over 16 amino acids. Germline V gives CDR1 KGHSH, CDR2 LQKENI. Deletions cut 3 bases from V and 4 bases from J, with 15 bases between. The CDR3 nucleotides are TGTGCCAGCTCACCCATGGGGCCTGCGAGTAATGAAAAACTGTTTTTT. Protein sequence: CASSPMGPASNEKLFF.

The chain couples TRBV27 to TRBJ1-5; TRBD1 aligns across 7 bases. Unmatched junction bases numbered 13, after V lost 7 bases and J lost 1 base. CDR3 length: 17 amino acids. Germline loops: CDR1 MNHEY, CDR2 SMNVEV (reference sequence). Written as DNA, the CDR3 is TGTGCCAGCACCCCCTCGGCAGGGGGTGTGAGCAATCAGCCCCAGCATTTT. Translating it yields CASTPSAGGVSNQPQHF.

This clone was seen a single time. The chain has TRBV12-3 or TRBV12-4 and TRBJ2-2; 8 bases align to TRBD2. The junction had 3 bases not matched to a gene; V was cut back by 8 bases and J by 4 bases. This CDR3 has 13 amino acids. The CDR3: CASVSGGTGELFF. CDR3 DNA: TGTGCCAGCGTGAGCGGGGGCACCGGGGAGCTGTTTTTT.

The chain links TRBV9 to TRBJ1-1; D might be TRBD1 (5 bases). The germline CDR1 and CDR2 sequences are SGDLS and YYNGEE. The CDR3 totals 14 residues. Between the trimmed V and J ends, which lost 7 bases and 7 bases, there was a span of 20 bases. CDR3 in amino acids: CASGGRQANGEAFF. In DNA, the CDR3 is TGTGCCAGCGGGGGGAGGCAAGCCAATGGTGAAGCTTTCTTT.

The CDR3 sequence is CASSESVGGIAGYTF. The CDR3 DNA reads as TGCGCCAGCAGTGAGTCGGTAGGGGGAATCGCTGGCTACACCTTC. V is TRBV10-1 and J is TRBJ1-2; maybe TRBD1 (6 bases). This CDR3 is 15 amino acids long. V lost 0 bases and J lost 7, with 15 bases in between. CDR1 and CDR2 from the germline V gene are WNHNN and SYGVQD (reference sequence).

The rearrangement links TRBV7-3 to TRBJ2-3; tentative D call: TRBD2 (6 bases). The CDR3 is made up of 14 amino acids. The V gene's germline CDR1 is SGHTA and CDR2 FQGTGA. V lost 5 bases, J lost 4 bases, and 13 bases lay in between. Here the CDR3 reads CASSRTNAPDTQYF. The CDR3 DNA reads as TGTGCCAGCAGCCGGACTAATGCCCCAGATACGCAGTATTTT.

This clone was seen a handful of times. The rearrangement uses TRBV19 and TRBJ2-7; 11 bases agree with TRBD2. CDR1 is LNHDA and CDR2 is SQIVND in the germline V gene (reference sequence). With V trimmed by 1 base and J by 2 bases, 1 base remained unmatched. This CDR3 comprises 15 residues. This chain's CDR3 is CASSIGGLAAYEQYF. The CDR3 DNA reads TGTGCCAGTAGTATAGGGGGACTAGCGGCCTACGAGCAGTACTTC.

The chain uses TRBV6-5 and TRBJ1-6, with unresolved D. V shed 7 bases and J shed 4 bases, with 8 bases lying between them. Germline V CDR1 and CDR2: MNHEY, SVGAGI. The CDR3 contains 13 residues. The CDR3 reads CASISTYNSPLHF. In DNA form, the CDR3 reads TGTGCCAGCATAAGTACTTATAATTCACCCCTCCACTTT.

This clone was seen only once. The rearrangement joins TRBV7-2 to TRBJ2-1; perhaps TRBD2 as D (6 bases). Germline values: CDR1 SGHTA, CDR2 FQGNSA. The CDR3 extends over 12 amino acids. V was shortened by 3 bases and J by 13 bases, with 13 bases between the two germline ends. The CDR3 coding sequence is TGTGCCAGCAGCTTTCGGGAGTCACCTCAGTTCTTC. This sequence encodes CASSFRESPQFF.

The V and J genes are TRBV9 and TRBJ1-3, with D hard to call. V was trimmed by 4 bases and J by 4 bases, leaving 18 bases between them. Germline V gene data show CDR1 as SGDLS and CDR2 as YYNGEE. The CDR3 runs 16 residues. CDR3 amino acids: CASSQASGWVGNTIYF. The CDR3 DNA sequence: TGTGCCAGCAGCCAGGCCTCAGGATGGGTAGGAAACACCATATATTTT.

This clone was seen a single time. V gene TRBV10-3 combines with J gene TRBJ1-1, with D maybe TRBD1 (5 bases). The CDR3 is 14 amino acids. Germline CDR1 ENHRY, CDR2 SYGVKD. Trimming took 0 bases from V and 4 from J, leaving 9 bases between them. The DNA for the CDR3 is TGTGCCATCAGTGAGTCGGGGGGTGGCACTGAAGCTTTCTTT. Its translation is CAISESGGGTEAFF.

This rearrangement joins TRBV19 to TRBJ1-2; D gene ambiguous. Germline lookup yields CDR1 LNHDA and CDR2 SQIVND (reference sequence). The length of the CDR3 is 14 residues. V gave up 3 bases and J gave up 6 bases, with 14 bases separating them. The CDR3 DNA reads as TGTGCCAGTAGTATCTCGACTGCGCCGAATGGCTACACCTTC. This gives the protein CASSISTAPNGYTF.

The chain carries TRBV5-4 and TRBJ2-5; 13 nucleotides match TRBD2. In germline, CDR1 is SGHNT, CDR2 YYREEE (reference sequence). Trimming removed 1 base from V and 5 bases from J; junction bases left unmatched: 2. This CDR3 has 15 amino acids. The CDR3 nucleotides read TGTGCCAGCAGCTTGACTAGCGGGGGGGCGGAGACCCAGTACTTC. It encodes CASSLTSGGAETQYF.

This rearrangement joins TRBV27 to TRBJ1-1; no clear D. V was clipped by 3 bases and J by 2 bases, with 7 bases between them. The CDR3 is 13 residues long. The germline V gene has CDR1 MNHEY and CDR2 SMNVEV (reference sequence). The CDR3 loop reads CASSFDTNTEAFF. CDR3 nucleotides: TGTGCCAGCAGTTTTGACACAAACACTGAAGCTTTCTTT.

The chain couples TRBV19 to TRBJ1-4; D is unresolved. The CDR3 has 11 residues. Trimming removed 10 bases at V and 8 bases at J, with 11 bases between. Germline CDR1 is LNHDA and CDR2 is SQIVND (reference sequence). CDR3: CATTQREKLFF. In DNA form, the CDR3 reads TGTGCCACCACACAAAGAGAAAAACTGTTTTTT.

This clone showed up just a few times. This sequence joins TRBV7-2 and TRBJ1-3; D is undetermined. The CDR3 runs 14 residues. In germline, CDR1 is SGHTA, CDR2 FQGNSA. Trimming took off 5 bases at V and 2 bases at J, with 10 bases between the two ends. The CDR3 loop is CASSQQWTGNTIYF. DNA of the CDR3: TGTGCCAGCAGCCAACAGTGGACTGGAAACACCATATATTTT.

The CDR3 DNA reads as TGTGCCAGCAGTGAATCAGGGGGCCCGAACACTGAAGCTTTCTTT. Translated, it gives CASSESGGPNTEAFF. V and J are TRBV6-1 and TRBJ1-1; TRBD1 matches 8 bases. The CDR3 covers 15 residues. Germline V gives CDR1 MNHNS, CDR2 SASEGT. The V and J ends lost 2 bases and 1 base, in that order; junction bases with no gene match: 3.

This clone was counted a single time. This chain joins TRBV4-2 and TRBJ2-1, with 7 bases that match TRBD2. Per the germline V gene, CDR1 is LGHNA and CDR2 is YNFKEQ. The CDR3 is 17 residues long. Trimming removed 0 bases from V and 2 bases from J; junction bases left unmatched: 7. This CDR3 reads CASSQDGEAGAYNEQFF. The CDR3 DNA follows: TGTGCCAGCAGCCAAGACGGAGAGGCGGGAGCCTACAATGAGCAGTTCTTC.

The CDR3 is CASSPPGAGGDTQYF. CDR3 in DNA: TGTGCCAGCTCACCCCCCGGGGCGGGAGGAGATACGCAGTATTTT. This chain connects TRBV18 to TRBJ2-3; 8 nucleotides line up with TRBD2. V lost 3 bases to trimming and J lost 5 bases; unmatched junction nucleotides: 7. The CDR3 is made up of 15 amino acids. The germline V gene has CDR1 KGHSH and CDR2 LQKENI.

This rearrangement joins TRBV20-1 to TRBJ2-7, with a tentative D call TRBD2 (6 bases). Trimming took 6 bases from V and 2 from J, leaving 14 bases between them. In germline, CDR1 is DFQATT, CDR2 SNEGSKA (reference sequence). The CDR3 consists of 13 residues. The CDR3 coding sequence is TGCAGTGCAAGTAGCGGTACCCCCTACGAGCAGTACTTC. This encodes CSASSGTPYEQYF.

The chain carries TRBV13 and TRBJ1-2; TRBD1 agrees at 9 bases. Germline trimming cut 6 bases from V and 13 bases from J; bases unmatched to any gene: 12. In germline, CDR1 is PRHDT, CDR2 FYEKMQ (reference sequence). This CDR3 is built from 13 residues. CDR3 residues: CASSPDGTGWVTF. CDR3 coding DNA: TGTGCCAGCAGTCCCGACGGGACAGGGTGGGTCACCTTC.